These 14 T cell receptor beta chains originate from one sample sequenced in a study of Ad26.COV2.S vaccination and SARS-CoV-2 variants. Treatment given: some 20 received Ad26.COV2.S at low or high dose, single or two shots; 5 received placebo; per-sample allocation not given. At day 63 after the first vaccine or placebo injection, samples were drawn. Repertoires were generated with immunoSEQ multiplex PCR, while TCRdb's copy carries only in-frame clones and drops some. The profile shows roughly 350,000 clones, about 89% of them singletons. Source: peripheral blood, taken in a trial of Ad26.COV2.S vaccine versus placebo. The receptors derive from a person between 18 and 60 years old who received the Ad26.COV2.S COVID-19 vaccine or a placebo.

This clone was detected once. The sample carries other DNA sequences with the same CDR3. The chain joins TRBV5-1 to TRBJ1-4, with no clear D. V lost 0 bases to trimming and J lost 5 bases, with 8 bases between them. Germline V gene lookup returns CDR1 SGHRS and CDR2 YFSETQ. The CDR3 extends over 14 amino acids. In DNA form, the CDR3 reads TGCGCCAGCAGCTTGGAACAGCTAAATGAAAAACTGTTTTTT. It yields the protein CASSLEQLNEKLFF.

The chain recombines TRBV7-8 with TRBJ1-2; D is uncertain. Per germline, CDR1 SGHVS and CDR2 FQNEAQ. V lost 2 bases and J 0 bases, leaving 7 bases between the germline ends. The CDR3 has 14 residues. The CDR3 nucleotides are TGTGCCAGCAGCTTAATCGGAACTAACTATGGCTACACCTTC. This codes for CASSLIGTNYGYTF.

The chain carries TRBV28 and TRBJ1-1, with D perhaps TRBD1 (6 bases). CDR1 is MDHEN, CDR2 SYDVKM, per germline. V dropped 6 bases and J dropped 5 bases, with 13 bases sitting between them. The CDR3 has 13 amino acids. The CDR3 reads CASRLDSRTEAFF. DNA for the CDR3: TGTGCCAGCAGATTGGACAGCCGTACTGAAGCTTTCTTT.

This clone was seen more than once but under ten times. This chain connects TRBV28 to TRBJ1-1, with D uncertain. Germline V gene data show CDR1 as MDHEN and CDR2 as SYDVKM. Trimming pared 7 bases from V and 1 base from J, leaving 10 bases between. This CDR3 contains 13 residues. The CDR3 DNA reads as TGTGCCAGCATGGAGACACCGAACACTGAAGCTTTCTTT. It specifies CASMETPNTEAFF. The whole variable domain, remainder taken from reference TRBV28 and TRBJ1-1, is DVKVTQSSRYLVKRTGEKVFLECVQDMDHENMFWYRQDPGLGLRLIYFSYDVKMKEKGDIPEGYSVSREKKERFSLILESASTNQTSMYLCASMETPNTEAFFGQGTRLTVV.

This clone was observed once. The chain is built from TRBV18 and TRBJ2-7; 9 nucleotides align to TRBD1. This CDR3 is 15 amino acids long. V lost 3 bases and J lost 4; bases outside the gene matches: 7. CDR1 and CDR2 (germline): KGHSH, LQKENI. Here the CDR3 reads CASSPPTGGSYEQYF. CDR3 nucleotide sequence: TGTGCCAGCTCACCCCCGACAGGGGGGTCATACGAGCAGTACTTC.

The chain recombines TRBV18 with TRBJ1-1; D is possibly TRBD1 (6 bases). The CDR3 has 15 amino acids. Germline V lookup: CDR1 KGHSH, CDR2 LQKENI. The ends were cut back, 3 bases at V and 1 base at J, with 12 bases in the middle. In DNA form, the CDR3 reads TGTGCCAGCTCACCTCCGGGGGCGCAGAACACTGAAGCTTTCTTT. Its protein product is CASSPPGAQNTEAFF. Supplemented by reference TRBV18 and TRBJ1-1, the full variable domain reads NAGVMQNPRHLVRRRGQEARLRCSPMKGHSHVYWYRQLPEEGLKFMVYLQKENIIDESGMPKERFSAEFPKEGPSILRIQQVVRGDSAAYFCASSPPGAQNTEAFFGQGTRLTVV.

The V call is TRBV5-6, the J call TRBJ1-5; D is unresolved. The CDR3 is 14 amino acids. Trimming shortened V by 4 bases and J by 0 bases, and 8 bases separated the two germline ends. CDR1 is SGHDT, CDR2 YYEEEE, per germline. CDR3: CASSDGVSNQPQHF. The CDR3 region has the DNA TGTGCCAGCAGCGACGGGGTTAGCAATCAGCCCCAGCATTTT.

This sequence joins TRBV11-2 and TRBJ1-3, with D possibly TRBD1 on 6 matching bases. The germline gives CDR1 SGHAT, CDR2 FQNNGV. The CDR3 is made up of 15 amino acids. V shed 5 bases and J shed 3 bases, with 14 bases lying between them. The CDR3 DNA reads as TGTGCCAGCAGCGAGGGACAAATCCATGGAAACACCATATATTTT. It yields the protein CASSEGQIHGNTIYF.

CDR3 bases: TGTGCCAGCAGCTCCTTTGGGGGGAGGGCCCTGGAGACCCAGTACTTC. Translating gives CASSSFGGRALETQYF. The chain couples TRBV7-8 to TRBJ2-5; 7 nucleotides line up with TRBD2. Germline V lookup: CDR1 SGHVS, CDR2 FQNEAQ. With 4 bases clipped from V and 5 bases from J, the junction kept 13 bases outside the gene matches. The CDR3 runs 16 residues.

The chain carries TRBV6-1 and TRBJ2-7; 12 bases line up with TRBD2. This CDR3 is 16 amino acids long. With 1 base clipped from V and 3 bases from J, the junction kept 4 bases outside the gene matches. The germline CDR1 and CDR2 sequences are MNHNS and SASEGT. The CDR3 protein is CASSEGLAGVGYEQYF. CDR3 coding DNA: TGTGCCAGCAGTGAAGGACTAGCGGGGGTAGGCTACGAGCAGTACTTC.

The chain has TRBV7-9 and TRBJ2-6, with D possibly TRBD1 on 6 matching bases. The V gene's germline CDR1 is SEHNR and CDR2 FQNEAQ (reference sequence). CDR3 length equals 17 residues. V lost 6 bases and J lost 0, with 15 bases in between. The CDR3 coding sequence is TGTGCCAGCAGAAAACCCGACAGGAACTCTGGGGCCAACGTCCTGACTTTC. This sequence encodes CASRKPDRNSGANVLTF.

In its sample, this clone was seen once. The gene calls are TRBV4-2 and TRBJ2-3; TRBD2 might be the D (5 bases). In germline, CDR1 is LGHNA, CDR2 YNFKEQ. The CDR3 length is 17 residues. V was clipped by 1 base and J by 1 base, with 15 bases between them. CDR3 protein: CASSQGLKFDGTDTQYF. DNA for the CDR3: TGTGCCAGCAGCCAAGGACTAAAGTTTGATGGCACAGATACGCAGTATTTT.

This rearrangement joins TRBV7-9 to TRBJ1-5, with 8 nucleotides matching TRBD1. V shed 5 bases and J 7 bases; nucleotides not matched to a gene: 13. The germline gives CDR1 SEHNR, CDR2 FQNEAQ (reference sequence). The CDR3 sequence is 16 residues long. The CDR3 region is CASSPADGDRWQPQHF. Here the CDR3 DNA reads TGTGCCAGCAGCCCAGCAGACGGGGACAGGTGGCAGCCCCAGCATTTT.

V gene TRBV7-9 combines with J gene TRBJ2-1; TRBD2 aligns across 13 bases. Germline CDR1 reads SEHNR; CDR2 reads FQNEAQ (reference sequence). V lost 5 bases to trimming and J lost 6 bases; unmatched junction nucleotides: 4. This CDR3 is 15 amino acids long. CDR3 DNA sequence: TGTGCCAGCAGCCCAGGACTAGCGGGAGCCAATGAGCAGTTCTTC. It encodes CASSPGLAGANEQFF. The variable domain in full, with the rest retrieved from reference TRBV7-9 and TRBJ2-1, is DTGVSQNPRHKITKRGQNVTFRCDPISEHNRLYWYRQTLGQGPEFLTYFQNEAQLEKSRLLSDRFSAERPKGSFSTLEIQRTEQGDSAMYLCASSPGLAGANEQFFGPGTRLTVL.